The 13 T cell receptor beta chains below come from one sample, sequenced in a study of T cells after yellow fever vaccination (dated by TCRdb to the late 2010s). In light of the paper, this sample's treatment or condition label describes: live attenuated yellow fever vaccine strain. The library was made by 5' RACE. The sequencer was an Illumina HiSeq 2500. The raw public reads went through TCRdb reprocessing: fastp at Q25, MiXCR clone calling, in-frame beta chains kept. Merged by CDR3 protein, the rows form single entries marked with the most common genes and DNA. Across this sample there are some 300,000 distinct CDR3 sequences, with approximately 8% seen only once. The ten largest clones add up to roughly a sixth of the sample. The sample was PBMCs, taken about 49 days after the first yellow fever vaccination. These receptor sequences come from a man between 18 and 29 years old who received the YFV17D yellow fever vaccine.

A few counts support this clonotype. The chain is built from TRBV5-1 and TRBJ2-1, with D possibly TRBD1 on 6 matching bases. The length of the CDR3 is 15 residues. Germline loops: CDR1 SGHRS, CDR2 YFSETQ. Deletions cut 6 bases from V and 0 bases from J, with 13 bases between. The CDR3 sequence is CASKDWGPSYNEQFF. The CDR3 DNA is TGCGCCAGCAAGGACTGGGGGCCCTCCTACAATGAGCAGTTCTTC.

The chain uses TRBV19 and TRBJ1-5; no clear D gene. Between the trimmed V and J ends, which lost 7 bases and 12 bases, there was a span of 4 bases. The CDR3 is made up of 8 amino acids. CDR1 LNHDA and CDR2 SQIVND come from the germline V gene (reference sequence). The CDR3 spells CASKFQHF. The CDR3 DNA reads as TGTGCCAGTAAATTCCAGCATTTT.

This chain uses TRBV6-1 with TRBJ1-3; TRBD1 matches at 9 bases. In germline, CDR1 is MNHNS, CDR2 SASEGT. V was clipped by 3 bases and J by 2 bases; unmatched bases: 11. The CDR3 covers 18 residues. The CDR3 loop is CASSDGGTGKGAGNTIYF. CDR3 coding DNA: TGTGCCAGCAGTGATGGCGGGACAGGGAAAGGCGCTGGAAACACCATATATTTT.

The V gene is TRBV20-1, the J gene TRBJ1-6; 8 bases line up with TRBD1. The germline CDR1 and CDR2 sequences are DFQATT and SNEGSKA (reference sequence). The CDR3 loop spans 16 amino acids. With V trimmed by 5 bases and J by 0 bases, 6 bases remained unmatched. This CDR3 is CSAGDRGSSYNSPLHF. CDR3 DNA: TGCAGTGCTGGCGACAGGGGAAGCTCCTATAATTCACCCCTCCACTTT.

This clonotype was seen only a few times. The chain couples TRBV28 to TRBJ2-3; no clear D gene. Per germline, CDR1 MDHEN and CDR2 SYDVKM. The CDR3 totals 12 residues. Trimming removed 8 bases at V and 3 bases at J, with 9 bases between. The CDR3 loop reads CASSTLTDTQYF. DNA for the CDR3: TGTGCCAGCTCTACGCTGACAGATACGCAGTATTTT.

The J gene is TRBJ2-5, the V gene TRBV25-1; D is tentatively TRBD1 or TRBD2 (5 bases each). Germline CDR1 is MGHDK and CDR2 is SYGVNS. Trimming left V 3 bases short and J 4 bases short, with 9 bases between. The CDR3 sequence is 13 residues long. CDR3 nucleotides: TGTGCCAGCAGTGAGGGGGTAAGAGAGACCCAGTACTTC. It codes for CASSEGVRETQYF.

This clonotype was recorded a few times. The rearrangement links TRBV7-2 to TRBJ2-2, with 12 bases that match TRBD2. Per the germline V gene, CDR1 is SGHTA and CDR2 is FQGNSA. The CDR3 runs to 16 residues. The V segment lost 5 bases and the J segment 4 bases; nucleotides outside the gene matches: 5. CDR3 in DNA: TGTGCCAGCAGCCTTCCTAGCGGGGGGGCCACCGGGGAGCTGTTTTTT. Protein: CASSLPSGGATGELFF.

This clonotype turned up a few times. This chain connects TRBV2 to TRBJ1-5; a possible D gene is TRBD1 (5 bases). V was cut by 1 base and J by 3 bases, with 10 bases left in between. The CDR3 has 15 residues. Per germline, CDR1 SNHLY and CDR2 FYNNEI. CDR3 bases: TGTGCCAGCAGTGAAGAGGGGACCCCCAATCAGCCCCAGCATTTT. Translation gives CASSEEGTPNQPQHF.

This clonotype appeared a few times. The chain employs TRBV4-3 and TRBJ2-4; D is unclear. The CDR3 extends over 17 amino acids. V was shortened by 2 bases and J by 0 bases, with 14 bases between the two germline ends. Looked up from germline, CDR1 is LGHNA and CDR2 is YSLEER. The CDR3 here is CASSQPPAELAKNIQYF. The CDR3 nucleotides read TGCGCCAGCAGCCAACCCCCGGCAGAGTTAGCCAAAAACATTCAGTACTTC.

This clonotype was observed a few times. The genes are TRBV10-3 and TRBJ2-5; no clear D. The CDR3 totals 14 residues. V was clipped by 6 bases and J by 6 bases, with 17 bases between them. Germline CDR1 is ENHRY and CDR2 is SYGVKD. The chain's CDR3 is CAISRDIGTQTQYF. The CDR3 DNA reads TGTGCCATCAGCAGAGATATAGGAACTCAGACCCAGTACTTC.

This rearrangement joins TRBV7-9 to TRBJ1-6; D call uncertain. V shed 5 bases and J shed 7 bases, with 15 bases lying between them. Germline CDR1 and CDR2: SEHNR and FQNEAQ (reference sequence). CDR3 length equals 15 residues. CDR3 DNA: TGTGCCAGCAGCCCCCCTGCCACTGGCAATTCACCCCTCCACTTT. The encoded protein is CASSPPATGNSPLHF. The variable domain in full, completed from reference TRBV7-9 and TRBJ1-6, reads DTGVSQNPRHKITKRGQNVTFRCDPISEHNRLYWYRQTLGQGPEFLTYFQNEAQLEKSRLLSDRFSAERPKGSFSTLEIQRTEQGDSAMYLCASSPPATGNSPLHFGNGTRLTVT.

This clonotype was recorded many times. The V call is TRBV7-2, the J call TRBJ1-4, with a possible D match to TRBD1 (5 bases). The CDR3 runs 16 residues. V lost 1 base and J lost 8, with 17 bases in between. Germline CDR1 and CDR2: SGHTA and FQGNSA. Written as DNA, the CDR3 is TGTGCCAGCAGCTTAGTAGGGGCCAGGGCCTTCGAAAAACTGTTTTTT. Its translation: CASSLVGARAFEKLFF.

This clonotype was detected a few times. This sequence joins TRBV7-9 and TRBJ2-7, with 11 positions matching TRBD1. V was pared by 4 bases and J by 4 bases, with 6 bases of the junction left unmatched. The CDR3 runs to 15 residues. Germline loops: CDR1 SEHNR, CDR2 FQNEAQ (reference sequence). The CDR3 here is CASSYGQGAMYEQYF. CDR3 DNA: TGTGCCAGCAGCTATGGACAGGGGGCGATGTACGAGCAGTACTTC.